Listed here are 9 T cell receptor beta chains from one sample, sequenced in a study of blood T cell repertoires in COVID-19. Here immunoSEQ multiplex PCR was the method, and the copy in TCRdb shows in-frame clones only, minus some. This sample has 180,000 or so clones; approximately 89% occur once, and the top ten carry just under 8.5%. Sequenced: peripheral blood. Receptors originate from a woman aged 55-70 years with acute or convalescent COVID-19.

The DNA of the CDR3 is TGTGCCAGCAGTGAGAAGGGGGCCTTCGGAAACACCATATATTTT. It translates to CASSEKGAFGNTIYF. This chain uses TRBV2 with TRBJ1-3; TRBD1 agrees at 7 bases. J lost 4 bases, V lost 3 bases, and 6 bases had no gene match. This CDR3 contains 15 residues. Germline CDR1 and CDR2: SNHLY and FYNNEI.

The CDR3 spells CASSTNRISGASLWSPLHF. Written as DNA, the CDR3 is TGTGCCAGCAGCACGAACAGGATCTCCGGCGCTTCGTTGTGGTCACCCCTCCACTTT. The V and J genes are TRBV5-8 and TRBJ1-6; TRBD1 might be the D (5 bases). Germline V gene lookup returns CDR1 SGHTS and CDR2 YDEGEE. V lost 4 bases, J lost 10 bases, and 30 bases lay in between. The CDR3 totals 19 residues. The entire variable domain, with the rest obtained from reference TRBV5-8 and TRBJ1-6, is as follows: EAGVTQSPTHLIKTRGQQATLRCSPISGHTSVYWYQQALGLGLQFLLWYDEGEERNRGNFPPRFSGRQFPNYSSELNVNALELEDSALYLCASSTNRISGASLWSPLHFGNGTRLTVT.

This clone showed up just once. This chain links TRBV15 with TRBJ2-3; maybe TRBD1 (5 bases). The germline V and J ends were trimmed by 0 bases and 9 bases, with 10 bases remaining between them. Per the germline V gene, CDR1 is LNHNV and CDR2 is YYDKDF (reference sequence). This CDR3 has 13 residues. The CDR3 DNA sequence: TGTGCCACCAGCAGAGATCAGCAGGGCACGCAGTATTTT. Translated: CATSRDQQGTQYF. Supplemented by reference TRBV15 and TRBJ2-3, the full variable domain reads DAMVIQNPRYQVTQFGKPVTLSCSQTLNHNVMYWYQQKSSQAPKLLFHYYDKDFNNEADTPDNFQSRRPNTSFCFLDIRSPGLGDTAMYLCATSRDQQGTQYFGPGTRLTVL.

The chain couples TRBV6-6 to TRBJ1-4, with 7 bases that match TRBD1. CDR1 is MNHNY and CDR2 is SVGAGI in the germline V gene (reference sequence). Trimming cost V 5 bases and J 0 bases; bases outside gene matches: 3. The CDR3 runs 15 residues. The CDR3 coding sequence is TGTGCCAGCAGTCAAGGACAGGCAACTAATGAAAAACTGTTTTTT. It encodes CASSQGQATNEKLFF.

This clone was counted ten times or more. The chain is built from TRBV19 and TRBJ2-2, with 10 nucleotides matching TRBD1. The CDR3 covers 15 residues. Germline V gene data show CDR1 as LNHDA and CDR2 as SQIVND (reference sequence). V shed 9 bases and J 5 bases; nucleotides not matched to a gene: 9. CDR3 sequence (DNA): TGTGCCAGCATGAGACAGGGGGCAAGGACCGGGGAGCTGTTTTTT. It specifies CASMRQGARTGELFF.

The chain employs TRBV9 and TRBJ1-1; D uncertain. V shed 0 bases and J shed 7 bases, with 13 bases lying between them. The germline CDR1 and CDR2 sequences are SGDLS and YYNGEE. This CDR3 spans 14 amino acids. The chain's CDR3 is CASSVEAGNDEAFF. DNA of the CDR3: TGTGCCAGCAGCGTAGAGGCGGGGAACGATGAAGCTTTCTTT.

The rearrangement uses TRBV5-1 and TRBJ1-2, with TRBD1 identical over 7 bases. This CDR3 contains 13 residues. Germline V lookup: CDR1 SGHRS, CDR2 YFSETQ. The V segment lost 0 bases and the J segment 6 bases; nucleotides outside the gene matches: 2. As DNA, the CDR3 is TGCGCCAGCAGCTTGGACAGGGGTGATGGCTACACCTTC. This codes for CASSLDRGDGYTF.

This chain joins TRBV9 and TRBJ1-1; D perhaps matches TRBD1 (5 bases). With 1 base removed from V and 1 base from J, the gap between germline ends came to 8 bases. The CDR3 is 14 residues long. The germline gives CDR1 SGDLS, CDR2 YYNGEE. As DNA, the CDR3 is TGTGCCAGCAGCGTACAGGGCTGGAACACTGAAGCTTTCTTT. It specifies CASSVQGWNTEAFF.

The rearrangement uses TRBV30 and TRBJ2-7; 7 bases agree with TRBD1. With V trimmed by 2 bases and J by 10 bases, 2 bases remained unmatched. CDR1 and CDR2 from the germline V gene are GTSNPN and SVGIG (reference sequence). The length of the CDR3 is 10 residues. CDR3 sequence: CAWSKGGQYF. The CDR3 DNA reads TGTGCCTGGAGTAAAGGGGGCCAGTACTTC.